These 17 T cell receptor beta chains share one sample of origin, sequenced in a study of radiotherapy plus CTLA-4 blockade in lung cancer. Generated by immunoSEQ multiplex PCR, the TCRdb table keeps only in-frame clones and is missing some. The sample records tens of thousands of clones, around 80% being singletons. The sequenced sample was peripheral blood, obtained from a patient treated with radiotherapy plus ipilimumab. The source is a human donor with non-small cell lung cancer who had a partial response to radiotherapy plus ipilimumab.

This chain links TRBV9 with TRBJ1-5; D is undetermined. The CDR3 has 17 residues. CDR1 is SGDLS, CDR2 YYNGEE, per germline. The V gene lost 4 bases and the J gene lost 1 base, with 18 bases spanning the gap. The CDR3: CASSLVLGRESNQPQHF. The CDR3 coding sequence is TGTGCCAGCAGCCTAGTATTAGGGAGGGAAAGCAATCAGCCCCAGCATTTT. Combining the CDR3 with reference TRBV9 and TRBJ1-5 gives the whole variable domain DSGVTQTPKHLITATGQRVTLRCSPRSGDLSVYWYQQSLDQGLQFLIQYYNGEERAKGNILERFSAQQFPDLHSELNLSSLELGDSALYFCASSLVLGRESNQPQHFGDGTRLSIL.

The rearrangement links TRBV28 to TRBJ1-2; TRBD1 matches 10 bases. V shed 5 bases, J shed 4 bases, and the junction held 10 bases outside the gene matches. CDR1 and CDR2 from the germline V gene are MDHEN and SYDVKM. The CDR3 is made up of 16 amino acids. This chain's CDR3 is CASSVTGTGVLYGYTF. CDR3 in DNA: TGTGCCAGCAGTGTTACCGGGACAGGGGTTCTCTATGGCTACACCTTC.

The rearrangement uses TRBV18 and TRBJ2-1, with TRBD2 matching over 10 bases. The V gene end was trimmed by 2 bases and the J gene end by 6 bases; junction bases not matched to a gene: 4. Germline lookup yields CDR1 KGHSH and CDR2 LQKENI. There are 15 residues in the CDR3. The CDR3 loop reads CASSPMTSGPNEQFF. CDR3 nucleotides: TGTGCCAGCTCACCAATGACTAGCGGGCCCAATGAGCAGTTCTTC.

The V and J genes are TRBV11-1 and TRBJ1-6; unclear D gene. With 3 bases removed from V and 5 bases from J, the gap between germline ends came to 11 bases. CDR1 is SGHAT, CDR2 FQDESV, per germline (reference sequence). The CDR3 covers 15 residues. The CDR3 is CASSLSEADNSPLHF. The CDR3 nucleotides are TGTGCCAGCAGCTTGAGCGAAGCAGATAATTCACCCCTCCACTTT.

The V and J genes are TRBV14 and TRBJ2-5, with D maybe TRBD1 (6 bases). Germline CDR1 and CDR2: SGHDN and FVKESK. Trimming removed 7 bases from V and 5 bases from J, with 14 bases in between. The CDR3 totals 13 residues. The CDR3 reads CASTFSGVETQYF. The CDR3 nucleotides read TGTGCCAGCACATTCTCAGGGGTCGAGACCCAGTACTTC. Filled out from reference TRBV14 and TRBJ2-5, the complete variable domain reads EAGVTQFPSHSVIEKGQTVTLRCDPISGHDNLYWYRRVMGKEIKFLLHFVKESKQDESGMPNNRFLAERTGGTYSTLKVQPAELEDSGVYFCASTFSGVETQYFGPGTRLLVL.

V is TRBV9 and J is TRBJ2-2; D might be TRBD1 (5 bases). Germline V gives CDR1 SGDLS, CDR2 YYNGEE. Trimming removed 0 bases at V and 3 bases at J, with 6 bases between. CDR3 size: 14 residues. This CDR3 reads CASSVEGDTGELFF. CDR3 nucleotide sequence: TGTGCCAGCAGCGTAGAAGGGGACACCGGGGAGCTGTTTTTT.

The V gene is TRBV7-9, the J gene TRBJ1-4; 9 bases are a match to TRBD1. V shed 5 bases and J 6 bases; nucleotides not matched to a gene: 7. Germline V CDR1 and CDR2: SEHNR, FQNEAQ (reference sequence). The CDR3 is 15 amino acids. CDR3 amino acids: CASSQTGGLDEKLFF. CDR3 bases: TGTGCCAGCAGCCAAACAGGGGGCTTGGATGAAAAACTGTTTTTT.

V gene TRBV27 combines with J gene TRBJ2-3; 14 bases are a match to TRBD2. This CDR3 spans 16 amino acids. Germline values: CDR1 MNHEY, CDR2 SMNVEV (reference sequence). Trimming took 7 bases from V and 1 from J; bases not matched to a gene: 4. In DNA form, the CDR3 reads TGTGCCAGCACCCTGACTAGCGGGGGGGGCACAGATACGCAGTATTTT. It translates to CASTLTSGGGTDTQYF.

In regard to this clone: One end of the junction does not line up with germline, which may come from a read error. V is TRBV2 and J is TRBJ1-4, with D uncertain. This CDR3 is built from 17 residues. Germline V gene lookup returns CDR1 SNHLY and CDR2 FYNNEI. CDR3 region: CASSEDKPEATNEKLFF. The DNA for the CDR3 is TGTGCCAGCAGCGAAGACAAACCGGAGGCAACTAATGAAAAACTGTTTTTT.

This clone was counted a single time. This rearrangement joins TRBV7-2 to TRBJ2-5; a possible D gene is TRBD2 (6 bases). Trimming took off 5 bases at V and 6 bases at J, with 19 bases between the two ends. The CDR3 covers 15 residues. Germline-derived CDR1 and CDR2 are SGHTA and FQGNSA. The CDR3 DNA is TGTGCCAGCAGCGGAGGGAGCCGTAGTGGGAAGACCCAGTACTTC. The encoded protein is CASSGGSRSGKTQYF.

CDR3 residues: CASSLGQGINEQYF. The CDR3 DNA sequence: TGCGCCAGCAGCTTAGGACAGGGGATTAACGAGCAGTACTTC. The chain uses TRBV5-1 and TRBJ2-5; 9 bases map to TRBD1. Near its end, the DNA agrees better with TRBJ2-7, so the J call may be wrong. CDR3 length: 14 residues. Germline V gene sequence: CDR1 SGHRS, CDR2 YFSETQ.

The J gene is TRBJ2-4, the V gene TRBV19, with a possible D match to TRBD2 (6 bases). CDR1 and CDR2 from the germline V gene are LNHDA and SQIVND (reference sequence). Trimming took 5 bases from V and 5 from J, leaving 16 bases between them. The CDR3 length is 15 residues. Here the CDR3 reads CASSRPSAGQNIQYF. CDR3 coding DNA: TGTGCCAGTAGTCGGCCTAGCGCTGGGCAAAACATTCAGTACTTC.

V and J are TRBV14 and TRBJ1-3; unclear D gene. The V end was cut by 0 bases, the J end by 0 bases, with 6 bases between. Germline-derived CDR1 and CDR2 are SGHDN and FVKESK. This CDR3 contains 15 residues. CDR3 sequence reads: CASSQERSSGNTIYF. In DNA, the CDR3 is TGTGCCAGCAGCCAAGAGAGGAGCTCTGGAAACACCATATATTTT.

This chain links TRBV27 with TRBJ1-6; D might be TRBD1 (5 bases). Germline loops: CDR1 MNHEY, CDR2 SMNVEV (reference sequence). With 8 bases removed from V and 9 bases from J, the gap between germline ends came to 26 bases. The CDR3 is made up of 17 amino acids. The chain's CDR3 is CASLRTGTLTVGSPLHF. The CDR3, as DNA: TGTGCCAGCCTTAGGACCGGGACTCTGACTGTAGGTTCACCCCTCCACTTT.

The chain links TRBV9 to TRBJ1-2, with 9 nucleotides matching TRBD1. The germline CDR1 and CDR2 sequences are SGDLS and YYNGEE. The CDR3 length is 14 residues. V shed 3 bases, J shed 8 bases, and the junction held 8 bases outside the gene matches. CDR3 in amino acids: CASSGPQGAGGYTF. CDR3 nucleotide sequence: TGTGCCAGCAGCGGCCCACAGGGGGCGGGGGGCTACACCTTC.

This sequence joins TRBV7-8 and TRBJ2-2; 9 nucleotides agree with TRBD2. V was clipped by 1 base and J by 6 bases; unmatched bases: 6. This CDR3 comprises 16 residues. Germline-derived CDR1 and CDR2 are SGHVS and FQNEAQ. The CDR3: CASSLETSGWPGELFF. CDR3 in DNA: TGTGCCAGCAGCTTAGAAACTAGCGGGTGGCCCGGGGAGCTGTTTTTT.

The V and J genes are TRBV5-1 and TRBJ1-1, with D hard to call. V lost 1 base to trimming and J lost 0 bases, with 7 bases between them. This CDR3 contains 14 residues. Looked up from germline, CDR1 is SGHRS and CDR2 is YFSETQ. The CDR3, as DNA: TGCGCCAGCAGCTTGTGGCAGGTGAACACTGAAGCTTTCTTT. Translating gives CASSLWQVNTEAFF.